A selection of T cell receptor beta chains follows, all from one sample in a study of Ad26.COV2.S vaccination and SARS-CoV-2 variants. Profiling relied on immunoSEQ multiplex PCR, and the TCRdb table lists in-frame clones only, not all of them. The sample lists some 370,000 clones; approximately 83% were seen once. The material sequenced was peripheral blood, taken in a trial of Ad26.COV2.S vaccine versus placebo. The receptors stem from a person aged 18-60 years who received the Ad26.COV2.S COVID-19 vaccine or a placebo. The CDR3 runs from the conserved cysteine through the conserved F or W. The D gene is left open where the match is weak.

length: 12; V: TRBV30; D: NA; J: TRBJ1-1; CDR3: CALVGAYTEAFF; DNA: TGTGCCTTGGTTGGGGCTTACACTGAAGCTTTCTTT
length: 12; V: TRBV6-5; D: NA; J: TRBJ2-7; CDR3: CASSYRTYEQYF; DNA: TGTGCCAGCAGTTACCGAACCTACGAGCAGTACTTC
length: 16; V: TRBV3-1/TRBV3-2; D: NA; J: TRBJ1-5; CDR3: CASSHSRRGGNQPQHF; DNA: TGTGCCAGCAGCCATTCTAGGAGAGGTGGCAATCAGCCCCAGCATTTT
length: 14; V: TRBV27; D: NA; J: TRBJ2-3; CDR3: CASRRGDYTDTQYF; DNA: TGTGCCAGCAGGAGGGGGGACTACACAGATACGCAGTATTTT
length: 14; V: TRBV4-1; D: NA; J: TRBJ1-2; CDR3: CASSPLTEFYGYTF; DNA: TGCGCCAGCAGCCCCCTTACAGAGTTCTATGGCTACACCTTC
length: 15; V: TRBV7-3; D: NA; J: TRBJ2-7; CDR3: CASSLRGAGSDEQYF; DNA: TGTGCCAGCAGCTTAAGAGGTGCAGGGTCGGACGAGCAGTACTTC
length: 16; V: TRBV19; D: TRBD1; J: TRBJ1-2; CDR3: CASSIETGGAHYGYTF; DNA: TGTGCCAGTAGTATCGAGACAGGGGGCGCTCACTATGGCTACACCTTC
length: 15; V: TRBV28; D: NA; J: TRBJ1-1; CDR3: CASSLNGGRGTEAFF; DNA: TGTGCCAGCAGTTTAAATGGGGGAAGAGGGACTGAAGCTTTCTTT
length: 15; V: TRBV4-2; D: NA; J: TRBJ2-3; CDR3: CASSQDPRPSDTQYF; DNA: TGTGCCAGCAGCCAAGATCCTAGGCCCTCAGATACGCAGTATTTT
length: 16; V: TRBV4-3; D: NA; J: TRBJ1-2; CDR3: CASSQVAGATSYGYTF; DNA: TGCGCCAGCAGCCAAGTCGCCGGAGCCACCTCTTATGGCTACACCTTC
length: 14; V: TRBV15; D: NA; J: TRBJ1-4; CDR3: CATSRDLVGEKLFF; DNA: TGTGCCACCAGCAGAGATTTGGTGGGTGAAAAACTGTTTTTT
length: 14; V: TRBV6-6; D: NA; J: TRBJ1-4; CDR3: CASSRAGRNEKLFF; DNA: TGTGCCAGCAGTCGGGCGGGGCGAAATGAAAAACTGTTTTTT
length: 14; V: TRBV18; D: NA; J: TRBJ1-1; CDR3: CASSPVMGNTEAFF; DNA: TGTGCCAGCTCACCAGTCATGGGGAACACTGAAGCTTTCTTT
length: 15; V: TRBV19; D: TRBD2; J: TRBJ2-7; CDR3: CASSAGTSGVYEQYF; DNA: TGTGCCAGTAGTGCCGGGACTAGCGGGGTCTACGAGCAGTACTTC